This TCR beta chain was retrieved from a study of human T cells and chemical hapten exposure. TCRdb processed the RACE reads anew with MiXCR; each CDR3 protein has one entry. The repertoire holds about 89,000 distinct CDR3 sequences, with about a tenth as singletons. Time point specified: pre-sensitization, week 0. Specified treatment: therapeutic diphenylcyclopropenone sensitization with weekly scalp DPC. Findings of the study overall: There were significantly more large CDR3 similarity clusters among expanded TCRs than among controls.

In this sample, this clonotype turned up many times. Antigen: not known. Germline is not matched at one junction end, which may reflect a read error. The sequences come from whole blood, collected in connection with sensitization to the hapten diphenylcyclopropenone (DPC). This TCR was sampled from a woman aged 60 to 75 with alopecia areata. Some clones in this sample may be carry-over from other donors' samples.

Here the CDR3 reads CASSRTRQETQYF. The CDR3 DNA sequence: TGTGCTAGCAGCCGGACACGCCAAGAGACCCAGTACTTC. This chain links TRBV7-7 with TRBJ2-5, with D perhaps matching TRBD1 (5 bases). Germline CDR1 SSHAT, CDR2 FNYEAQ (reference sequence). The CDR3 is 13 residues long.